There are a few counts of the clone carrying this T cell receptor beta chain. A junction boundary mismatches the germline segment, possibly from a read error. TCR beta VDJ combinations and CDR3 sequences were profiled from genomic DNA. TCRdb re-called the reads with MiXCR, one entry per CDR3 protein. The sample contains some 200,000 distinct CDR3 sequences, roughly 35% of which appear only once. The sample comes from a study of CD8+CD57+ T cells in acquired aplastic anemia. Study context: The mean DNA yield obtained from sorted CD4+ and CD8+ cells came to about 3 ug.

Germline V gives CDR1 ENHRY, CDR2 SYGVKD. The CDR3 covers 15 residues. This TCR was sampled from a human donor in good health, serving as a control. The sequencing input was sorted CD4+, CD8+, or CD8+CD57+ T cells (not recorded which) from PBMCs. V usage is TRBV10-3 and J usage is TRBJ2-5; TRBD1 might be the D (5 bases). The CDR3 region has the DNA TGTGCCATCAGTGGGGTAAGGGGTTCACAAGAGGCCCAGTACTTC. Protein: CAISGVRGSQEAQYF.